This TCR beta chain was recovered during a study of blood T cell repertoires in COVID-19. The overall study: COVID-19 samples collected from the United States, Italy and Spain covered acute and convalescent phases. T cells, B-cell-depleted T cells, or PBMCs provided the cDNA or gDNA that served as material.

In the original workflow: Researchers report that nucleated cell counts were estimated from reference gene primer amplification. Libraries were prepared by immunoSEQ multiplex PCR; TCRdb keeps only in-frame clonotypes and omits some of them. The V and J calls and the clone size are those of that table, but D and trimming were determined from the DNA. Seen here are roughly 220,000 clones, approximately 85% observed once, and the top ten hold 7.5% to 9.5%. The V and J ends lost 4 bases and 1 base, in that order; junction bases with no gene match: 4. The V gene's germline CDR1 is SGHRS and CDR2 YFSETQ. This CDR3 comprises 15 residues.

This chain links TRBV5-1 with TRBJ2-1; 8 nucleotides agree with TRBD2. Sequenced: peripheral blood. This clonotype originated in a woman aged 80 or over with COVID-19, enrolled during active disease. The CDR3 nucleotides are TGCGCCAGCAGCCTCCGGGGGGGATCCTACAATGAGCAGTTCTTC. It specifies CASSLRGGSYNEQFF. Full variable domain (missing parts from reference TRBV5-1 and TRBJ2-1): KAGVTQTPRYLIKTRGQQVTLSCSPISGHRSVSWYQQTPGQGLQFLFEYFSETQRNKGNFPGRFSGRQFSNSRSEMNVSTLELGDSALYLCASSLRGGSYNEQFFGPGTRLTVL.